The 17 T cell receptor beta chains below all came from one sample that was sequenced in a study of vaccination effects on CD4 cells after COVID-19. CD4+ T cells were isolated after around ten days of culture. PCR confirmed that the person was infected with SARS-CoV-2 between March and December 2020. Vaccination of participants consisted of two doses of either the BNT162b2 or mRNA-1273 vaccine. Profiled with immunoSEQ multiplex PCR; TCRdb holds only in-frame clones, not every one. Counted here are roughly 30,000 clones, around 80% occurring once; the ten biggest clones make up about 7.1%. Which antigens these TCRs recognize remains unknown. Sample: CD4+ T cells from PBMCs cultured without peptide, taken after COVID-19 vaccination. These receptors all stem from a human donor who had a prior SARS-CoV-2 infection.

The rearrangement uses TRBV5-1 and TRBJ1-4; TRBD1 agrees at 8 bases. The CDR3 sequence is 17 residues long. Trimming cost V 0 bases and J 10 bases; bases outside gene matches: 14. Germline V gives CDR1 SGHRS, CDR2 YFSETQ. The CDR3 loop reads CASSLAAGGAIDGKLFF. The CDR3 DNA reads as TGCGCCAGCAGCTTGGCCGCAGGGGGCGCGATTGACGGAAAACTGTTTTTT. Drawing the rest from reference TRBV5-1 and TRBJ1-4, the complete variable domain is KAGVTQTPRYLIKTRGQQVTLSCSPISGHRSVSWYQQTPGQGLQFLFEYFSETQRNKGNFPGRFSGRQFSNSRSEMNVSTLELGDSALYLCASSLAAGGAIDGKLFFGSGTQLSVL.

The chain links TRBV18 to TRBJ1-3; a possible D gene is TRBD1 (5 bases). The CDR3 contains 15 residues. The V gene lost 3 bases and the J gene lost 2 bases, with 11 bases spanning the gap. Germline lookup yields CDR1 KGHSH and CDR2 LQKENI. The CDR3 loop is CASSPRQGTGNTIYF. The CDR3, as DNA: TGTGCCAGCTCACCTCGGCAGGGAACTGGAAACACCATATATTTT. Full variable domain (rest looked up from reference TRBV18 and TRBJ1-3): NAGVMQNPRHLVRRRGQEARLRCSPMKGHSHVYWYRQLPEEGLKFMVYLQKENIIDESGMPKERFSAEFPKEGPSILRIQQVVRGDSAAYFCASSPRQGTGNTIYFGEGSWLTVV.

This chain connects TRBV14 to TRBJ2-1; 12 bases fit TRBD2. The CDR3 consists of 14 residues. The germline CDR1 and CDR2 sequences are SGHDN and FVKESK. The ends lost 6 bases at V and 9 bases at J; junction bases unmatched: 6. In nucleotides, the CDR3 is TGTGCCAGCAGTCCGACTAGCGGGGGTGTTGAGCAGTTCTTC. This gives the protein CASSPTSGGVEQFF.

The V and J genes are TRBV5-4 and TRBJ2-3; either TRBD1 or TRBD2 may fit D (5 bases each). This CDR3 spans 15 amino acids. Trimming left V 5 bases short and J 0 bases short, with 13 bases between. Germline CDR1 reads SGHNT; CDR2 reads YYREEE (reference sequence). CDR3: CASRFGAASTDTQYF. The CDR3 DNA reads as TGTGCCAGCAGATTCGGGGCCGCCAGCACAGATACGCAGTATTTT. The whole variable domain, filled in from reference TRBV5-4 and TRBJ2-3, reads ETGVTQSPTHLIKTRGQQVTLRCSSQSGHNTVSWYQQALGQGPQFIFQYYREEENGRGNFPPRFSGLQFPNYSSELNVNALELDDSALYLCASRFGAASTDTQYFGPGTRLTVL.

CDR3 amino acids: CASSDNDRVREQYF. In DNA, the CDR3 is TGTGCCAGCAGCGATAATGACAGGGTACGCGAGCAGTACTTC. V usage is TRBV3-1 (or the pseudogene TRBV3-2) and J usage is TRBJ2-7; the match to TRBD1 covers 7 bases. Germline CDR1 LGHDT, CDR2 YNNKEL (reference sequence). The ends lost 5 bases at V and 6 bases at J; junction bases unmatched: 10. The CDR3 is 14 residues long.

The CDR3 sequence is CASSGRGGVDTEAFF. In DNA, the CDR3 is TGTGCCAGTAGTGGGAGGGGGGGCGTTGACACTGAAGCTTTCTTT. V usage is TRBV19 and J usage is TRBJ1-1, with a possible D match to TRBD1 (6 bases). V was trimmed by 5 bases and J by 3 bases, leaving 16 bases between them. Per germline, CDR1 LNHDA and CDR2 SQIVND (reference sequence). The CDR3 has 15 amino acids.

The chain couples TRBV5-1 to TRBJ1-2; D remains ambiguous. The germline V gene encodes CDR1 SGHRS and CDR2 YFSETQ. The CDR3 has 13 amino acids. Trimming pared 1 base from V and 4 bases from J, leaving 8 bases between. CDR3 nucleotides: TGCGCCAGCAGCTTGTACTCCCGCTATGGCTACACCTTC. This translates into CASSLYSRYGYTF. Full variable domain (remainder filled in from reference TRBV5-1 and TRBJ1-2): KAGVTQTPRYLIKTRGQQVTLSCSPISGHRSVSWYQQTPGQGLQFLFEYFSETQRNKGNFPGRFSGRQFSNSRSEMNVSTLELGDSALYLCASSLYSRYGYTFGSGTRLTVV.

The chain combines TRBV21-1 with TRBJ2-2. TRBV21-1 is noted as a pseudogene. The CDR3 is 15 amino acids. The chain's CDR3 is CASSNTNTVAGELFF. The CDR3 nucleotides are TGTGCCAGCAGCAACACGAACACTGTGGCCGGGGAGCTGTTTTTT.

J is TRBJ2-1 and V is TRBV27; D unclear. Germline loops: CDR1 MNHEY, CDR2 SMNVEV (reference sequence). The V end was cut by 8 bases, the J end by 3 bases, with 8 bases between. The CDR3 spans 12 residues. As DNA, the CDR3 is TGTGCCAGCGGTCACAACTACAATGAGCAGTTCTTC. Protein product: CASGHNYNEQFF.

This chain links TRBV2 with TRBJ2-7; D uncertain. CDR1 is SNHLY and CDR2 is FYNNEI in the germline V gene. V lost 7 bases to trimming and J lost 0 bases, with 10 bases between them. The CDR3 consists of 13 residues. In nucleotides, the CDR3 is TGTGCCAGCATCGAGGACGGCTCCTACGAGCAGTACTTC. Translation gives CASIEDGSYEQYF. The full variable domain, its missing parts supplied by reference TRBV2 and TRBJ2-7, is EPEVTQTPSHQVTQMGQEVILRCVPISNHLYFYWYRQILGQKVEFLVSFYNNEISEKSEIFDDQFSVERPDGSNFTLKIRSTKLEDSAMYFCASIEDGSYEQYFGPGTRLTVT.

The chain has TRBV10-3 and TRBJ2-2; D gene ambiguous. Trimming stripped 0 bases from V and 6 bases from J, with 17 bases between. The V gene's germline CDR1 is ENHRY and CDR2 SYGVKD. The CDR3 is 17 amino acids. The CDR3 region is CAISESDMGRNSGELFF. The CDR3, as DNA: TGTGCCATCAGTGAGTCCGATATGGGAAGAAACTCCGGGGAGCTGTTTTTT.

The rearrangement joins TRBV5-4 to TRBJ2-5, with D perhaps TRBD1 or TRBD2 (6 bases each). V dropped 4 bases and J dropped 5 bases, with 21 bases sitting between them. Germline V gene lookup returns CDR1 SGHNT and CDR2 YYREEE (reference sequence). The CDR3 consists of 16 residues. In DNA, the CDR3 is TGTGCCAGCAGCCCGACGGTCCCCCGGGGGCTTGAGACCCAGTACTTC. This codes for CASSPTVPRGLETQYF.

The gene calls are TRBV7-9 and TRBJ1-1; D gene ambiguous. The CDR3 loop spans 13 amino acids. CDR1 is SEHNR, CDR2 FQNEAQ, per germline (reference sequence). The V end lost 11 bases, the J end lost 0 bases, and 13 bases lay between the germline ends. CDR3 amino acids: CASGRNMNTEAFF. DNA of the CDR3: TGTGCCTCTGGAAGGAATATGAACACTGAAGCTTTCTTT. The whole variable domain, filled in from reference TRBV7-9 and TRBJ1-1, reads DTGVSQNPRHKITKRGQNVTFRCDPISEHNRLYWYRQTLGQGPEFLTYFQNEAQLEKSRLLSDRFSAERPKGSFSTLEIQRTEQGDSAMYLCASGRNMNTEAFFGQGTRLTVV.

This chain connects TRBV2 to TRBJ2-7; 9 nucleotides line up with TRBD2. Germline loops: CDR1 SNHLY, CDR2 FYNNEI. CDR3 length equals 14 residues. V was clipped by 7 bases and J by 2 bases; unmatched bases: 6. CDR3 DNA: TGTGCCAGCAAACTGGCGGGAGGGACCTACGAGCAGTACTTC. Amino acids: CASKLAGGTYEQYF. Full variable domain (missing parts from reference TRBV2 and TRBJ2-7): EPEVTQTPSHQVTQMGQEVILRCVPISNHLYFYWYRQILGQKVEFLVSFYNNEISEKSEIFDDQFSVERPDGSNFTLKIRSTKLEDSAMYFCASKLAGGTYEQYFGPGTRLTVT.

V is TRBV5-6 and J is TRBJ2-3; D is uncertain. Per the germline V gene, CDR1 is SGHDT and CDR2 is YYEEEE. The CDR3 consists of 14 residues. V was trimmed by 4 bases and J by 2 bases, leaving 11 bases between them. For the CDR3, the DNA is TGTGCCAGCAGCCCAACCGTTCCCACAGATACGCAGTATTTT. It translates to CASSPTVPTDTQYF. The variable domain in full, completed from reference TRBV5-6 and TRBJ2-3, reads DAGVTQSPTHLIKTRGQQVTLRCSPKSGHDTVSWYQQALGQGPQFIFQYYEEEERQRGNFPDRFSGHQFPNYSSELNVNALLLGDSALYLCASSPTVPTDTQYFGPGTRLTVL.

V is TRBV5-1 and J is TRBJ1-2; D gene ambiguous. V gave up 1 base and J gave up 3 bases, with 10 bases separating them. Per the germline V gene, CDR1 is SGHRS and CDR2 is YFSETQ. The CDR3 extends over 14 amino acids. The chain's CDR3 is CASSLTVEDYGYTF. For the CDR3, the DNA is TGCGCCAGCAGCTTGACGGTGGAGGACTATGGCTACACCTTC.

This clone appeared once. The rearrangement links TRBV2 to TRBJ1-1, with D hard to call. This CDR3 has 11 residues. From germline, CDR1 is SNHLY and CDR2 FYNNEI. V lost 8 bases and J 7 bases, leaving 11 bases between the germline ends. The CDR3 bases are TGTGCCAGCGGGAGGTCTGGTGAAGCTTTCTTT. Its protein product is CASGRSGEAFF.